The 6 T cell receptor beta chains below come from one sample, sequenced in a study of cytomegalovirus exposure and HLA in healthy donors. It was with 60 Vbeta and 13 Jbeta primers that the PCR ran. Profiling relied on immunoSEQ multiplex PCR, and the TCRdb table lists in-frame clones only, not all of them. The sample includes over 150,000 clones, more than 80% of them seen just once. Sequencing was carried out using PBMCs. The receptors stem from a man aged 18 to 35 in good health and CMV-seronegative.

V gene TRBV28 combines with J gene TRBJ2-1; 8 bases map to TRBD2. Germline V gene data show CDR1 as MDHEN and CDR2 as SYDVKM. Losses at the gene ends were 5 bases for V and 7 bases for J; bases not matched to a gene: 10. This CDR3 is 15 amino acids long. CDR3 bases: TGTGCCAGCAGTACCTCGGGACTAGGTCGAAATGAGCAGTTCTTC. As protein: CASSTSGLGRNEQFF.

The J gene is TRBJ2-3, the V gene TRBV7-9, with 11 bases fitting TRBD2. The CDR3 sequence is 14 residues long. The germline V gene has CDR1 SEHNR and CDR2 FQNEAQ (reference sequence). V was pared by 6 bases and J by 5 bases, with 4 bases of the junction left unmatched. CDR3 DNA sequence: TGTGCCAGCAGTCTAGCGGGAGGTGTAGATACGCAGTATTTT. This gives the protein CASSLAGGVDTQYF.

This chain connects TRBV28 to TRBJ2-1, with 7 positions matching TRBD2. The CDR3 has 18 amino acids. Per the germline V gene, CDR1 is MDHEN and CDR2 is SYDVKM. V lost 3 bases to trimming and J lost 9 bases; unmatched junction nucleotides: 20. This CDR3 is CASSLGGSFAFSLTEQFF. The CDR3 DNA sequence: TGTGCCAGCAGTTTGGGGGGGAGTTTCGCCTTTAGCTTAACTGAGCAGTTCTTC. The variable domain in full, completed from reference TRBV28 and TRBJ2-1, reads DVKVTQSSRYLVKRTGEKVFLECVQDMDHENMFWYRQDPGLGLRLIYFSYDVKMKEKGDIPEGYSVSREKKERFSLILESASTNQTSMYLCASSLGGSFAFSLTEQFFGPGTRLTVL.

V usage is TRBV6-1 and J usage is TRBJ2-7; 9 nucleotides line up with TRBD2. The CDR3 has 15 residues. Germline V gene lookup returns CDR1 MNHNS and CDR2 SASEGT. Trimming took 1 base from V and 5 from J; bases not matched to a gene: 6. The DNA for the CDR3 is TGTGCCAGCAGTGAAGAACAAGCGGGAGGCCACGAGCAGTACTTC. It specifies CASSEEQAGGHEQYF.

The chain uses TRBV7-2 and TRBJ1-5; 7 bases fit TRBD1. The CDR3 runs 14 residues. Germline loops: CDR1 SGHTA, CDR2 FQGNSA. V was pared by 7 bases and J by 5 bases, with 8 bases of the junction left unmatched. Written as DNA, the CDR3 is TGTGCCAGCACCCGAGACAGGGCTGATCAGCCCCAGCATTTT. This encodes CASTRDRADQPQHF.

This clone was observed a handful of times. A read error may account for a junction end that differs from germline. The CDR3 spells CASGLWDRDLF. The DNA of the CDR3 is TGTGCTAGTGGCCTATGGGACAGGGATCTTTTT. The chain recombines TRBV12-5 with TRBJ1-4; TRBD1 matches 9 bases. The CDR3 consists of 11 residues. CDR1 LGHNT and CDR2 FRNRAP come from the germline V gene.